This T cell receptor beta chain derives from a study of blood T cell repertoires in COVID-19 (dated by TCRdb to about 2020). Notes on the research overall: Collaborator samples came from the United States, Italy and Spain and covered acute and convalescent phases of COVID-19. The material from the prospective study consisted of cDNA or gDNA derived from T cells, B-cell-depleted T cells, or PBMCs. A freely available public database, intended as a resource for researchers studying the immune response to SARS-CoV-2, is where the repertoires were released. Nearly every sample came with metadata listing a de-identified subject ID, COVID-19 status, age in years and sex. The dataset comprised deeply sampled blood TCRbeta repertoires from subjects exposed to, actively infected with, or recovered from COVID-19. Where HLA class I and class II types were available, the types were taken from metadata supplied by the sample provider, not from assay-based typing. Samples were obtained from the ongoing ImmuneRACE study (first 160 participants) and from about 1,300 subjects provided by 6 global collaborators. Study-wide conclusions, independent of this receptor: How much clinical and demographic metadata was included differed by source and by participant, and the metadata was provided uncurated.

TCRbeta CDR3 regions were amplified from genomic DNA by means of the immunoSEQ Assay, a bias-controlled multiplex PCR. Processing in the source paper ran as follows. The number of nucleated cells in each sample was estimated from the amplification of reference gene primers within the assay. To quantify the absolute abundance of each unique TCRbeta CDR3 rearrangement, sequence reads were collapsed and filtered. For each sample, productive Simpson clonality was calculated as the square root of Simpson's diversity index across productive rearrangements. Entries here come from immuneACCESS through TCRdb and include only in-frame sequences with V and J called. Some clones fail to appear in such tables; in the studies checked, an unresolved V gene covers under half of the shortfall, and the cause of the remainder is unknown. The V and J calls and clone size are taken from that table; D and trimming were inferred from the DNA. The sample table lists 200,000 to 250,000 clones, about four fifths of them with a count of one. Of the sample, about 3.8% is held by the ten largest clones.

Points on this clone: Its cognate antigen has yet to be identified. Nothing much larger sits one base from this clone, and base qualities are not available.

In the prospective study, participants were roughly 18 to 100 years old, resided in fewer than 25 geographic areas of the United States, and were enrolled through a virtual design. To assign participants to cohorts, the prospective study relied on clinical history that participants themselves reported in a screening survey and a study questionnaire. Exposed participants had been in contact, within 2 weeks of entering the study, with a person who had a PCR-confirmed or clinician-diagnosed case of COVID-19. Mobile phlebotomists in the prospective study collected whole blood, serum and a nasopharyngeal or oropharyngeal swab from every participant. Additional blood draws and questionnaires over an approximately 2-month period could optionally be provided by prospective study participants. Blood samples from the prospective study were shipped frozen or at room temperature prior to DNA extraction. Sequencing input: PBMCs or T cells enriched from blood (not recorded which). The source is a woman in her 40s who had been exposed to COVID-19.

The nucleotide sequence reads TGTGCCAGCAGTTACTTCACAGGGGGAGGAAACACCATATATTTT. This translates into CASSYFTGGGNTIYF. The rearranged segments are TRBV6-6 and TRBJ1-3; TRBD1 agrees with 8 junctional bases. The germline V gene encodes CDR1 MNHNY and CDR2 SVGAGI (reference sequence). Germline trimming: 1 base from V, 4 bases from J; junction bases outside gene matches: 3. The CDR3 contains 15 residues, cysteine and phenylalanine counted. Just CDR3 DNA is preserved here, 45 bases in frame from base 1.